This T cell receptor (beta chain) was identified in a study of blood T cell repertoires in COVID-19. CDR3 length equals 17 residues. Germline V gives CDR1 SEHNR, CDR2 FQNEAQ (reference sequence). Trimming cost V 3 bases and J 4 bases, with 22 bases left between them. The assay was immunoSEQ multiplex PCR, and TCRdb's table has in-frame clones only and misses some. The sample includes about 170,000 clones, roughly 84% of them seen just once. Sequencing input: peripheral blood. The rearrangement joins TRBV7-9 to TRBJ2-7, with D possibly being TRBD2 (5 bases). This receptor was identified in a man aged 70 or older with active or convalescent COVID-19. Here the CDR3 DNA reads TGTGCCAGCAGCTTCAAGGGATTTTTATCCGGGGAGTACGAGCAGTACTTC. It encodes CASSFKGFLSGEYEQYF.